This T cell receptor beta chain was retrieved from a study of blood T cell repertoires in COVID-19. Clones were sequenced by immunoSEQ multiplex PCR, and TCRdb holds only the in-frame ones, with some missing. The sample records some 250,000 clones, 91% being singletons. Trimming took off 7 bases at V and 3 bases at J, with 3 bases between the two ends. The CDR3 totals 11 residues. The J gene is TRBJ2-2, the V gene TRBV12-3 or TRBV12-4, with no clear D. The clonotype comes from a human donor in a cohort exposed to, infected with or recovered from COVID-19 (not recorded which). The donor label of this sample is uncertain. What was sequenced was PBMCs or T cells enriched from blood (not recorded which). CDR3 in amino acids: CASTDTGELFF. In DNA, the CDR3 is TGTGCCAGCACAGACACCGGGGAGCTGTTTTTT.